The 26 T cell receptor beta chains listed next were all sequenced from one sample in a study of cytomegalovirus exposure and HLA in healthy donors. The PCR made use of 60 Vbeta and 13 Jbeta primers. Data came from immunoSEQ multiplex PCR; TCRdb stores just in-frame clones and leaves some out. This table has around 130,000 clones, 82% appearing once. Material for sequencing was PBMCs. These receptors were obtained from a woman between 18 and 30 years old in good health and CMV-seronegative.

The CDR3 is CASSSGATANTEAFF. CDR3 in DNA: TGTGCCAGCAGCTCAGGGGCGACGGCGAACACTGAAGCTTTCTTT. The rearrangement links TRBV9 to TRBJ1-1; perhaps TRBD1 as D (6 bases). There are 15 residues in the CDR3. Looked up from germline, CDR1 is SGDLS and CDR2 is YYNGEE. V was pared by 4 bases and J by 1 base, with 14 bases between.

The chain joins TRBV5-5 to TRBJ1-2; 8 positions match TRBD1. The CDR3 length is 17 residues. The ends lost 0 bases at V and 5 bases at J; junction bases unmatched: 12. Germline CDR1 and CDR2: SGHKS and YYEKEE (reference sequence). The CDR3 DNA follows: TGTGCCAGCAGCTTGGTAGGAGGACAGGGCCCTACATATGGCTACACCTTC. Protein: CASSLVGGQGPTYGYTF.

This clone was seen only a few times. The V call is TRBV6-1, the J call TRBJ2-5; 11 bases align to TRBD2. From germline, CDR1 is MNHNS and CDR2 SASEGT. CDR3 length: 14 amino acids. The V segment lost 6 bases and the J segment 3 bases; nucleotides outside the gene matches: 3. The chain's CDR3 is CASRWGLAEETQYF. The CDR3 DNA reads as TGTGCCAGCAGATGGGGACTAGCGGAAGAGACCCAGTACTTC.

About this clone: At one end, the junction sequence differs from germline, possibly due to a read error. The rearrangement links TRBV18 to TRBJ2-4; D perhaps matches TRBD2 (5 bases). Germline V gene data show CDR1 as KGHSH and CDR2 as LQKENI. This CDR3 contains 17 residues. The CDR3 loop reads CASSPIPPQLAKNSQYF. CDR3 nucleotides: TGTGCCAGCTCACCAATCCCACCACAGCTAGCCAAAAACAGTCAGTACTTC. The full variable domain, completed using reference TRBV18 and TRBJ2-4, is NAGVMQNPRHLVRRRGQEARLRCSPMKGHSHVYWYRQLPEEGLKFMVYLQKENIIDESGMPKERFSAEFPKEGPSILRIQQVVRGDSAAYFCASSPIPPQLAKNSQYFGAGTRLSVL.

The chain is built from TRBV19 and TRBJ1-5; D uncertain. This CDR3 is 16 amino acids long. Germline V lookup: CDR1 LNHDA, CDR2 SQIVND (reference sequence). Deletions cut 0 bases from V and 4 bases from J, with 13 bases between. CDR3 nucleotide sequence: TGTGCCAGTAGTATAGAATATGCCAGATTGAATCAGCCCCAGCATTTT. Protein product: CASSIEYARLNQPQHF.

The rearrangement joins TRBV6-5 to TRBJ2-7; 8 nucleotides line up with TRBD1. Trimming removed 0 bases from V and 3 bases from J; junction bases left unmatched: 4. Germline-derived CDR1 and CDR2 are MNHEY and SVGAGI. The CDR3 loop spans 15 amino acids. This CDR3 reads CASSYSDRVVYEQYF. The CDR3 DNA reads TGTGCCAGCAGTTACTCGGACAGGGTGGTCTACGAGCAGTACTTC.

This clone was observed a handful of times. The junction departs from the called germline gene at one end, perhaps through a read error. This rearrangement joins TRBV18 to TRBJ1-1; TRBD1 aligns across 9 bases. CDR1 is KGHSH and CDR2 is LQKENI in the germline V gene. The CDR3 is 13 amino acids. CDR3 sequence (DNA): TGTGCCAGCTCACCACCGGGGCGGGACAGGGAGTTTTTT. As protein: CASSPPGRDREFF.

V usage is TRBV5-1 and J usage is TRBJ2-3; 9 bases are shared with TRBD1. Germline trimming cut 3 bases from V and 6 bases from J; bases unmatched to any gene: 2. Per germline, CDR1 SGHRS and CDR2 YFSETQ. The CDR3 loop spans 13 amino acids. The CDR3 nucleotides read TGCGCCAGCAGCTCTACAGGGGGCGATACGCAGTATTTT. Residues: CASSSTGGDTQYF.

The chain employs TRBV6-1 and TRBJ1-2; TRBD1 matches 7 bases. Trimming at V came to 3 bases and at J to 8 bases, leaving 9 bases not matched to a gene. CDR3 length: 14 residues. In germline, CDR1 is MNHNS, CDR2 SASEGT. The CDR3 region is CASSEAPDRVGYTF. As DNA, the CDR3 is TGTGCCAGCAGTGAGGCCCCCGACAGGGTAGGCTACACCTTC.

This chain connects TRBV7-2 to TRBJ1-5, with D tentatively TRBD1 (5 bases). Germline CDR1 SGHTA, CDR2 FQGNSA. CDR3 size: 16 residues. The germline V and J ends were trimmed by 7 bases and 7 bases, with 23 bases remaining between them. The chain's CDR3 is CASTSRGRGGEQPQHF. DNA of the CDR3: TGTGCCAGCACCTCCAGAGGCAGAGGAGGGGAACAGCCCCAGCATTTT.

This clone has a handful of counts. CDR3 loop: CASSPKVGISGYTF. The CDR3 DNA reads as TGTGCCAGCAGTCCCAAGGTCGGGATCTCTGGCTACACCTTC. The rearrangement uses TRBV28 and TRBJ1-2; D remains unclear. Germline assignment: CDR1 MDHEN and CDR2 SYDVKM. The CDR3 has 14 residues. V lost 5 bases and J lost 7, with 17 bases in between.

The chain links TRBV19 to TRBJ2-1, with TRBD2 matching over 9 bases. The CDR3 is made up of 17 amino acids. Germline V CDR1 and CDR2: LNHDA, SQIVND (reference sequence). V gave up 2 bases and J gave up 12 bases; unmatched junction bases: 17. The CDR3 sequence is CASSIQGGGALSSSQFF. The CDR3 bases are TGTGCCAGTAGTATACAAGGCGGGGGGGCGCTTAGTAGTTCGCAGTTCTTC.

The CDR3 spells CASSSDRVNEKLFF. As DNA, the CDR3 is TGTGCCAGCAGCTCGGACAGAGTTAATGAAAAACTGTTTTTT. The chain is built from TRBV7-9 and TRBJ1-4; TRBD1 might be the D (6 bases). The germline V and J ends were trimmed by 4 bases and 4 bases, with 10 bases remaining between them. CDR1 is SEHNR and CDR2 is FQNEAQ in the germline V gene (reference sequence). This CDR3 comprises 14 residues. Using reference TRBV7-9 and TRBJ1-4 for the parts outside the CDR3, the full variable domain is DTGVSQNPRHKITKRGQNVTFRCDPISEHNRLYWYRQTLGQGPEFLTYFQNEAQLEKSRLLSDRFSAERPKGSFSTLEIQRTEQGDSAMYLCASSSDRVNEKLFFGSGTQLSVL.

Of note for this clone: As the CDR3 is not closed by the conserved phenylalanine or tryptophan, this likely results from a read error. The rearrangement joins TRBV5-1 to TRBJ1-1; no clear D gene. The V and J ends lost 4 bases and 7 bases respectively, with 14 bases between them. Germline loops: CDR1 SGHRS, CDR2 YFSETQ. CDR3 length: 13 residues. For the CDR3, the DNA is TGCGCCAGCAGCGCGGATCCGCGGGGTGAAGCTTTCTCT. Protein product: CASSADPRGEAFS.

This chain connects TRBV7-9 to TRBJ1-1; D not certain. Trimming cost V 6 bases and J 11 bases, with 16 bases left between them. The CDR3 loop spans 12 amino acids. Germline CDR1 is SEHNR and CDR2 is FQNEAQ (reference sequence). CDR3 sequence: CASSGSARVAFF. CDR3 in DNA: TGTGCCAGCAGTGGGTCGGCGAGGGTGGCTTTCTTT.

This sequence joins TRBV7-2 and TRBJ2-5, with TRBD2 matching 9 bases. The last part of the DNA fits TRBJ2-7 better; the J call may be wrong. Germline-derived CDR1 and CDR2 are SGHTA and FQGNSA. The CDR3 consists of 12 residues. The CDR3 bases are TGTGCCAGCGGGCGGGGGGGCCTCGAGCAGTACTTC. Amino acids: CASGRGGLEQYF.

In DNA, the CDR3 is TGTGCCAGCAGTGAAGCGGGGCGCTGGGGGGACACCGGGGAGCTGTTTTTT. Encoded protein: CASSEAGRWGDTGELFF. This chain links TRBV2 with TRBJ2-2; TRBD2 might be the D (6 bases). Trimming removed 0 bases at V and 3 bases at J, with 14 bases between. This CDR3 spans 17 amino acids. CDR1 and CDR2 from the germline V gene are SNHLY and FYNNEI.

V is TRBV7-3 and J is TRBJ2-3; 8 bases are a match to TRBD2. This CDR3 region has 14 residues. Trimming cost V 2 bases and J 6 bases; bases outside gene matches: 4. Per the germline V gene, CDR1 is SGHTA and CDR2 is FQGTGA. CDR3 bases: TGTGCCAGCAGCTTAGCGGGGGGAACCGATACGCAGTATTTT. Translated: CASSLAGGTDTQYF. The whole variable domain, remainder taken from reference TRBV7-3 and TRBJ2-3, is GAGVSQTPSNKVTEKGKYVELRCDPISGHTALYWYRQSLGQGPEFLIYFQGTGAADDSGLPNDRFFAVRPEGSVSTLKIQRTERGDSAVYLCASSLAGGTDTQYFGPGTRLTVL.

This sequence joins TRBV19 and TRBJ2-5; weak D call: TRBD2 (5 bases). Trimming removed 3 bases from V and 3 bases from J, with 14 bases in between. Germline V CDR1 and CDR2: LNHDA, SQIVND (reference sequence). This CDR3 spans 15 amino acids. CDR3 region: CASSINGILKETQYF. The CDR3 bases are TGTGCCAGTAGTATTAACGGGATACTAAAAGAGACCCAGTACTTC.

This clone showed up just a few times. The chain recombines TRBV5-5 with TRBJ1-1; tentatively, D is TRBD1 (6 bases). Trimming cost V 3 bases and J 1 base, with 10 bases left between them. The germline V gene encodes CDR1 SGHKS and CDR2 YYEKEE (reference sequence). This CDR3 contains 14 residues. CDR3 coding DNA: TGTGCCAGCAGCTCCGGACAGCCGAACACTGAAGCTTTCTTT. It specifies CASSSGQPNTEAFF.

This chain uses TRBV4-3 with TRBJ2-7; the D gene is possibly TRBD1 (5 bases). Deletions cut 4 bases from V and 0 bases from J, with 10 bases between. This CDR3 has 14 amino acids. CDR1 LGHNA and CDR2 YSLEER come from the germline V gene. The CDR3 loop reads CASSPQVSSYEQYF. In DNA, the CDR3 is TGCGCCAGCAGCCCACAGGTTAGCTCCTACGAGCAGTACTTC.

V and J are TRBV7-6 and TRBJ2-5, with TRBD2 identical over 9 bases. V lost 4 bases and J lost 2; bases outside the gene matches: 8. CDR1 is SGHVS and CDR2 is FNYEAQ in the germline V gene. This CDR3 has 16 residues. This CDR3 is CASSWTQAGGQETQYF. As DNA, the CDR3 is TGTGCCAGCAGCTGGACCCAAGCGGGGGGTCAAGAGACCCAGTACTTC. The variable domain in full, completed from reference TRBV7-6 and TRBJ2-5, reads GAGVSQSPRYKVTKRGQDVALRCDPISGHVSLYWYRQALGQGPEFLTYFNYEAQQDKSGLPNDRFSAERPEGSISTLTIQRTEQRDSAMYRCASSWTQAGGQETQYFGPGTRLLVL.

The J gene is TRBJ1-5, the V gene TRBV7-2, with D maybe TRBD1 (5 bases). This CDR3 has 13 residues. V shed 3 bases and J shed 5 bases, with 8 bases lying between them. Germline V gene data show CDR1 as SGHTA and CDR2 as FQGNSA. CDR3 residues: CASSFGTDQPQHF. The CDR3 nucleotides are TGTGCCAGCAGCTTCGGGACTGATCAGCCCCAGCATTTT.

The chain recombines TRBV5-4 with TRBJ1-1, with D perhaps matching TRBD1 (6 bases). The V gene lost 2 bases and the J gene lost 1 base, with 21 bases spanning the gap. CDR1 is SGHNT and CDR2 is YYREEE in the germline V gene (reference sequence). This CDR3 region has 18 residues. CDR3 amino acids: CASSFGLEIPGENTEAFF. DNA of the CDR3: TGTGCCAGCAGCTTCGGGTTAGAAATTCCAGGGGAGAACACTGAAGCTTTCTTT.

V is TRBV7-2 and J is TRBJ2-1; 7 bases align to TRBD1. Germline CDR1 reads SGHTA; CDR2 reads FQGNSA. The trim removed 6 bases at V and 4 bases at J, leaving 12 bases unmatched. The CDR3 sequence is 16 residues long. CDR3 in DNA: TGTGCCAGCAGGACTATGAAGGGACAGCCTTACAATGAGCAGTTCTTC. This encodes CASRTMKGQPYNEQFF.

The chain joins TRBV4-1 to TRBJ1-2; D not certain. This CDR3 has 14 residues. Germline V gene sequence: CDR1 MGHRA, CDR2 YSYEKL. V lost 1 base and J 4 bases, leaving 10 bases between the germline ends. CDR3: CASSQAVRTYGYTF. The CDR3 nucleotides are TGCGCCAGCAGCCAAGCTGTCAGAACCTATGGCTACACCTTC.